The rows below give T cell receptor beta chains drawn from one sample of a study of human T cells and chemical hapten exposure. TCRdb reprocessed the RACE reads via MiXCR and lists one record per CDR3 protein. The sample lists some 52,000 distinct CDR3 sequences, roughly 11% occurring once. The source material was whole blood, sampled in connection with sensitization to the hapten diphenylcyclopropenone (DPC). These receptors originate from a middle-aged woman with alopecia areata. Some clones in this sample may be carry-over from other donors' samples. CDR3s include the opening cysteine and the closing phenylalanine or tryptophan. D genes are given only for firm matches. Clone size is given for some rows only: seen once, a few or many times, or a class if the clone is expanded.

clone_size j_call cdr3_length d_call v_call cdr3_aa cdr3_nt
many TRBJ1-1 12 - TRBV20-1 CSAYRLNTEAFF TGCAGTGCCTACAGGTTGAACACTGAAGCTTTCTTT
many TRBJ1-6 12 - TRBV20-1 CSARRYNSPLHF TGCAGTGCTAGACGGTATAATTCACCCCTCCACTTT
few TRBJ1-5 15 TRBD1 TRBV27 CASSSKGQLNQPQHF TGTGCCAGCAGTTCCAAGGGACAGCTCAATCAGCCCCAGCATTTT
- TRBJ1-2 17 - TRBV20-1 CSARLRALLATMSGYTF TGCAGTGCTAGACTTCGGGCCCTCCTGGCAACAATGAGTGGCTACACCTTC
few TRBJ2-3 14 TRBD2 TRBV15 CATSLAGGPDTQYF TGTGCCACCAGCTTAGCGGGAGGGCCGGATACGCAGTATTTT
few TRBJ2-1 13 - TRBV7-2 CASSLAMHNEQFF TGTGCCAGCAGCTTAGCTATGCACAATGAGCAGTTCTTC
few TRBJ2-7 16 - TRBV10-3 CAISARPGTHSYEQYF TGTGCCATCAGCGCCCGACCCGGGACACATTCCTACGAGCAGTACTTC
- TRBJ2-7 15 TRBD1 TRBV4-1 CASSHPGQGRYEQYF TGCGCCAGCAGCCACCCCGGACAGGGGAGGTACGAGCAGTACTTC
many TRBJ2-1 14 TRBD2 TRBV2 CASSRTSGYNEQFF TGTGCCAGCAGCAGAACTAGCGGATACAATGAGCAGTTCTTC
many TRBJ1-5 13 TRBD1 TRBV2 CATQGGSSQPQHF TGTGCCACCCAGGGGGGGTCCAGTCAGCCCCAGCATTTT
many TRBJ2-7 13 TRBD2 TRBV4-2 CASSPLGGGRSYF TGTGCCAGCAGCCCCCTCGGTGGCGGGAGATCGTACTTC
- TRBJ2-7 19 - TRBV6-5 CASSYSRYERRGRPYEQYF TGTGCCAGCAGTTACTCGAGGTACGAAAGGAGGGGCCGTCCCTACGAGCAGTACTTC
- TRBJ2-3 15 - TRBV18 CASSRDSPSTDTQYF TGTGCCAGCTCAAGGGACTCCCCAAGCACAGATACGCAGTATTTT
few TRBJ1-2 15 TRBD1 TRBV20-1 CSARDPGQGAYGYTF TGCAGTGCTAGAGATCCGGGACAGGGGGCTTATGGCTACACCTTC